The 4 T cell receptor beta chains below all came from one sample that was sequenced in a study of type 1 regulatory T cells. Points from the study as a whole: Type 1 regulatory T cells had a more restricted TCR repertoire than non-type 1 regulatory T cells.

One entry per CDR3 protein results from TCRdb running MiXCR on the reads. The data hold approximately 77,000 distinct CDR3 sequences, with roughly 20% observed a single time. Their specific antigens are unknown. The sample taken for sequencing was cultured type 1 regulatory T (Tr1) cells, either the whole culture or a sorted fraction (not recorded which). Source of these receptors: a human donor in good health.

The chain is built from TRBV5-6 and TRBJ1-1; no clear D. CDR1 SGHDT and CDR2 YYEEEE come from the germline V gene. With 7 bases removed from V and 6 bases from J, the gap between germline ends came to 16 bases. The CDR3 is made up of 13 amino acids. CDR3 in amino acids: CASAQGRLAEAFF. Written as DNA, the CDR3 is TGTGCCAGCGCCCAAGGCCGGCTGGCTGAAGCTTTCTTT.

The chain links TRBV27 to TRBJ2-3; D may be TRBD2 (5 bases). Germline loops: CDR1 MNHEY, CDR2 SMNVEV (reference sequence). Trimming took 6 bases from V and 2 from J, leaving 12 bases between them. The CDR3 loop spans 14 amino acids. DNA of the CDR3: TGTGCCAGCAGACGTGACGGGGACACAGATACGCAGTATTTT. It is translated as CASRRDGDTDTQYF.

This clonotype was observed many times. The V gene is TRBV20-1, the J gene TRBJ2-1, with 11 bases fitting TRBD2. Germline lookup yields CDR1 DFQATT and CDR2 SNEGSKA (reference sequence). This CDR3 has 15 amino acids. The J segment lost 8 bases and the V segment lost 0 bases, leaving 6 bases of the junction unmatched. The CDR3 loop is CSARDPLAGVHEQFF. CDR3 DNA sequence: TGCAGTGCTAGAGACCCACTAGCGGGAGTCCATGAGCAGTTCTTC.

This rearrangement joins TRBV10-3 to TRBJ2-1, with D perhaps matching TRBD1 (6 bases). Germline CDR1 and CDR2: ENHRY and SYGVKD. V was trimmed by 8 bases and J by 5 bases, leaving 13 bases between them. This CDR3 spans 13 amino acids. This chain's CDR3 is CAIRSAGDNEQFF. In DNA form, the CDR3 reads TGTGCCATCCGGTCGGCAGGGGACAATGAGCAGTTCTTC.